This is a list of T cell receptor beta chains from one sample in a study of cytomegalovirus exposure and HLA in healthy donors. Data came from immunoSEQ multiplex PCR; TCRdb stores just in-frame clones and leaves some out. The sample yields about 190,000 clones, over 75% seen once. Sequenced sample: PBMCs. The source of these receptors is a man aged 40-55 years in good health and CMV-seropositive. The CDR3 runs from the conserved cysteine through the conserved F or W. The D gene is left open where the match is weak.

CSVAPGVGEQYF | TRBJ2-7 | TRBV29-1 | .
CASSFHGSARYEQFF | TRBJ2-1 | TRBV7-2 | .
CASSFGFMNTEAFF | TRBJ1-1 | TRBV5-4 | .
CASSSRTGGLRYEQYF | TRBJ2-7 | TRBV21-1 | .
CASSQGQGNGYTF | TRBJ1-2 | TRBV4-3 | TRBD1
CASREPTGNGYTF | TRBJ1-2 | TRBV2 | TRBD1
CASSSVGSGGAYTQYF | TRBJ2-3 | TRBV11-2 | TRBD2
CASSLGTGGDEQFF | TRBJ2-1 | TRBV7-9 | TRBD1
CASSPRQGGYNEQFF | TRBJ2-1 | TRBV11-1 | .
CASSSPSQGRTEAFF | TRBJ1-1 | TRBV6-5 | .
CASRQGRGAGDTQYF | TRBJ2-3 | TRBV7-2 | .
CASSSGLYSNQPQHF | TRBJ1-5 | TRBV27 | .
CASSRDTTEAFF | TRBJ1-1 | TRBV18 | .
CASSLLPGISNEQYF | TRBJ2-7 | TRBV18 | .
CSASYEGRAFF | TRBJ1-1 | TRBV20-1 | .